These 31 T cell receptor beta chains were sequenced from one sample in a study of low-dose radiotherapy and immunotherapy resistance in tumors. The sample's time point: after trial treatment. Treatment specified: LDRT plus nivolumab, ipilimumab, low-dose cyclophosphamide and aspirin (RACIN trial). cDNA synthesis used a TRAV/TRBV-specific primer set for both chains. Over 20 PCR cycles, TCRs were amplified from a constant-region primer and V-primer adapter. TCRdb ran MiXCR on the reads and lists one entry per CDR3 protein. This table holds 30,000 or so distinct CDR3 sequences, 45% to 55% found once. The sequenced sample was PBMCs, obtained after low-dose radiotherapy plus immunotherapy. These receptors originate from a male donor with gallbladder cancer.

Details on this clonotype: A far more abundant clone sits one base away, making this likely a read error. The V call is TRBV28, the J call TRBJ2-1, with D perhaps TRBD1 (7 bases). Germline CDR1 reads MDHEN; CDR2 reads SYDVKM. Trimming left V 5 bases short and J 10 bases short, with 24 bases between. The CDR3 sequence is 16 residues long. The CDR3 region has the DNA TGTGCCAGCAGTCCGGTGGGGCTTGGACAGGACTACGAGCAGTTCTTC. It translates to CASSPVGLGQDYEQFF.

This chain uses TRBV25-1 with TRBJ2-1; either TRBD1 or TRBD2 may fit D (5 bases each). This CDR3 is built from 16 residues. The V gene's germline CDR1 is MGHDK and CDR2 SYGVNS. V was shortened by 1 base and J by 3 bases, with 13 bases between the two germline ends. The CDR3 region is CASSEWGTDFYNEQFF. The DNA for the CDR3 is TGTGCCAGCAGTGAATGGGGGACCGACTTCTACAATGAGCAGTTCTTC.

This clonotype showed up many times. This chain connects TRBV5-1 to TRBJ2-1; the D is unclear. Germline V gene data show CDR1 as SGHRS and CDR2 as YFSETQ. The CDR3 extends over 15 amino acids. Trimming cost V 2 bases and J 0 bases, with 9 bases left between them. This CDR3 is CASSLEVSSYNEQFF. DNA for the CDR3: TGCGCCAGCAGCTTAGAAGTTAGCTCCTACAATGAGCAGTTCTTC.

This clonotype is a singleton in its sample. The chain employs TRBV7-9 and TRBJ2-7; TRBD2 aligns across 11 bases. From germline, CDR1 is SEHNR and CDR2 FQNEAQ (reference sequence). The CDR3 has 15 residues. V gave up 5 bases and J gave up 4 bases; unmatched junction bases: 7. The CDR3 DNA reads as TGTGCCAGCAGCCAGCCTAGCGGGGGGATTTACGAGCAGTACTTC. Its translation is CASSQPSGGIYEQYF.

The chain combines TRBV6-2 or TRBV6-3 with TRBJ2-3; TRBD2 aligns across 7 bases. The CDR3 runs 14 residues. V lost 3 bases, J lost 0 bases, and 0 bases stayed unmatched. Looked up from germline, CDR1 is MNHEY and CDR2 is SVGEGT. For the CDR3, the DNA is TGTGCCAGCAGTTATAGCGGGAGCACAGATACGCAGTATTTT. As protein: CASSYSGSTDTQYF.

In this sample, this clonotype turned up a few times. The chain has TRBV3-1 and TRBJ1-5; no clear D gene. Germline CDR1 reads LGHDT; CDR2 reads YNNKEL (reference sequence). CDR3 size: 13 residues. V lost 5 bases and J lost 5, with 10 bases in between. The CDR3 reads CASSDTADQPQHF. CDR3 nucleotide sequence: TGTGCCAGCAGCGATACAGCAGATCAGCCCCAGCATTTT. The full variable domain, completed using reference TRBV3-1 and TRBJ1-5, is DTAVSQTPKYLVTQMGNDKSIKCEQNLGHDTMYWYKQDSKKFLKIMFSYNNKELIINETVPNRFSPKSPDKAHLNLHINSLELGDSAVYFCASSDTADQPQHFGDGTRLSIL.

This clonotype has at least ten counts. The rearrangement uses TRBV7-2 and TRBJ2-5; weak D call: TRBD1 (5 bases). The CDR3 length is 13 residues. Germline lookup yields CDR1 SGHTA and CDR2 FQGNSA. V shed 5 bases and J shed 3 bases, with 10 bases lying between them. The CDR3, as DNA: TGTGCCAGCAGCCTGGGGCCGAAAGAGACCCAGTACTTC. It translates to CASSLGPKETQYF.

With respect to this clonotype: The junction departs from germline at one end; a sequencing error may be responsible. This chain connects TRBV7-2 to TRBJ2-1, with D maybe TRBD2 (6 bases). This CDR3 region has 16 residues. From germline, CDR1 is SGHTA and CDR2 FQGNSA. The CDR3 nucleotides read TGTGTCAGCAGCTCAGTCGGGACTGCCTCCTACAATGAGCAGTTCTTC. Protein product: CVSSSVGTASYNEQFF.

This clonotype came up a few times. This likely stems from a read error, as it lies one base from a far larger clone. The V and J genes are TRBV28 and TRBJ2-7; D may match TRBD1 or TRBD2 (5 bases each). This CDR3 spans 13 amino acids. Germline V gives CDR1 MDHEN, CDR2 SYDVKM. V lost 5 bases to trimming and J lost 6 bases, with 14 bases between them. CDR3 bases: TGTGCCAGCAGTCTAGGGGACCGAACCGAGCAGTACTTC. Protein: CASSLGDRTEQYF.

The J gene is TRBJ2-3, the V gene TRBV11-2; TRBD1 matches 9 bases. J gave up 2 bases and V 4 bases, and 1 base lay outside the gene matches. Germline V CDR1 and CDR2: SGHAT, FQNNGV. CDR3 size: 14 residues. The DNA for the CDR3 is TGTGCCAGCAGCTGGGACAGGGACACAGATACGCAGTATTTT. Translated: CASSWDRDTDTQYF.

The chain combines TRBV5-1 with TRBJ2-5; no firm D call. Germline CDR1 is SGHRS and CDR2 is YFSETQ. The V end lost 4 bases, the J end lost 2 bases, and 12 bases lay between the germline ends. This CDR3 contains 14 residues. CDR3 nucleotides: TGCGCCAGCAGCGACCGGGTTCTACAAGAGACCCAGTACTTC. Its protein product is CASSDRVLQETQYF.

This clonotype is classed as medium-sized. CDR3 loop: CASGARQGTDTQYF. The CDR3 region has the DNA TGTGCCAGCGGGGCGCGTCAGGGCACAGATACGCAGTATTTT. The chain couples TRBV2 to TRBJ2-3, with D possibly matching TRBD1 (5 bases). The germline V and J ends were trimmed by 8 bases and 1 base, with 13 bases remaining between them. CDR1 and CDR2 (germline): SNHLY, FYNNEI. The length of the CDR3 is 14 residues.

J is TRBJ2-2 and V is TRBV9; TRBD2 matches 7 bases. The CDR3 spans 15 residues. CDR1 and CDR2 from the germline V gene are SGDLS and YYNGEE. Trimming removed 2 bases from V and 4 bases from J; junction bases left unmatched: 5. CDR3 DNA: TGTGCCAGCAGCGTGAGGTCTAGCGGCACCGGGGAGCTGTTTTTT. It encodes CASSVRSSGTGELFF.

In DNA form, the CDR3 reads TGCGCCAGCAGCACTCGACAGGGGGCGAACACTGAAGCTTTCTTT. This sequence encodes CASSTRQGANTEAFF. The chain uses TRBV5-1 and TRBJ1-1, with 10 bases identical to TRBD1. Trimming took 4 bases from V and 1 from J; bases not matched to a gene: 4. The CDR3 spans 15 residues. Germline V gene data show CDR1 as SGHRS and CDR2 as YFSETQ. Based on the CDR3 plus reference TRBV5-1 and TRBJ1-1, the full variable domain is KAGVTQTPRYLIKTRGQQVTLSCSPISGHRSVSWYQQTPGQGLQFLFEYFSETQRNKGNFPGRFSGRQFSNSRSEMNVSTLELGDSALYLCASSTRQGANTEAFFGQGTRLTVV.

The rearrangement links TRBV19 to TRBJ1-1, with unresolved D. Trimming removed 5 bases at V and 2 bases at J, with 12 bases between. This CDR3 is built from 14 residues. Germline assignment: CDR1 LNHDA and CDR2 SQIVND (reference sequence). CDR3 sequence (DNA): TGTGCCAGTAGTTTCTCCTCAGCAAACACTGAAGCTTTCTTT. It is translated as CASSFSSANTEAFF. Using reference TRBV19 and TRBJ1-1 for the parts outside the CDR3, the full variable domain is DGGITQSPKYLFRKEGQNVTLSCEQNLNHDAMYWYRQDPGQGLRLIYYSQIVNDFQKGDIAEGYSVSREKKESFPLTVTSAQKNPTAFYLCASSFSSANTEAFFGQGTRLTVV.

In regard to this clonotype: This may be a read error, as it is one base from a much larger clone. The CDR3 is CASSLGLAWTQYF. For the CDR3, the DNA is TGTGCCAGCAGTTTGGGACTAGCTTGGACCCAGTACTTC. The chain has TRBV6-2 or TRBV6-3 and TRBJ2-5, with 9 bases lining up with TRBD2. J gave up 7 bases and V 4 bases, and 4 bases lay outside the gene matches. The CDR3 totals 13 residues. Germline V gene lookup returns CDR1 MNHEY and CDR2 SVGEGT.

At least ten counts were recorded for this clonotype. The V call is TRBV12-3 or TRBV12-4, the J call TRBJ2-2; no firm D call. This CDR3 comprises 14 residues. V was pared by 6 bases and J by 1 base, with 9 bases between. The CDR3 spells CASSFDGNTGELFF. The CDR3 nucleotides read TGTGCCAGCAGCTTTGACGGGAACACCGGGGAGCTGTTTTTT.

For the CDR3, the DNA is TGTGCCAGCAGCCCCCTCTTTGGAAACACCATATATTTT. Protein sequence: CASSPLFGNTIYF. The chain employs TRBV7-2 and TRBJ1-3; D is unresolved. Trimming removed 5 bases from V and 3 bases from J, with 8 bases in between. Germline CDR1 reads SGHTA; CDR2 reads FQGNSA. The CDR3 has 13 amino acids. Full variable domain (remainder filled in from reference TRBV7-2 and TRBJ1-3): GAGVSQSPSNKVTEKGKDVELRCDPISGHTALYWYRQSLGQGLEFLIYFQGNSAPDKSGLPSDRFSAERTGGSVSTLTIQRTQQEDSAVYLCASSPLFGNTIYFGEGSWLTVV.

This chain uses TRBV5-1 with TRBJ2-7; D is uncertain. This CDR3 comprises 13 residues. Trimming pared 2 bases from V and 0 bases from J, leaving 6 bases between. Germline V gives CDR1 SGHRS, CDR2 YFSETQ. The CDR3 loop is CASSLPDSYEQYF. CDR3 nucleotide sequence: TGCGCCAGCAGCTTACCAGACTCCTACGAGCAGTACTTC.

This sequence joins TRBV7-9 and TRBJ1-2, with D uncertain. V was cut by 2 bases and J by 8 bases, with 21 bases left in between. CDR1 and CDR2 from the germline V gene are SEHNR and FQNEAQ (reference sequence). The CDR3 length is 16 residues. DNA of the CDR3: TGTGCCAGCAGCTTAAGTCTTTCCCAGCGTACGGAGGGCTACACCTTC. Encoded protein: CASSLSLSQRTEGYTF.

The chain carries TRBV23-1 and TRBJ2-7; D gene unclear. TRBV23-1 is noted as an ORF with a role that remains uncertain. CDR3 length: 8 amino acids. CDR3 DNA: TGCGCCAGCAGTCAATCGTATGTC. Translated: CASSQSYV.

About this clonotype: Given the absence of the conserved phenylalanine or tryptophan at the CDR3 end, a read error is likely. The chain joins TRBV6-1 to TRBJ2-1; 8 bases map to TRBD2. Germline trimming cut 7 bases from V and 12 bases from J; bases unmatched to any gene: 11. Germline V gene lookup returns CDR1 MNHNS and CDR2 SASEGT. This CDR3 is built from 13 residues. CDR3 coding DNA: TGTGCCAGCACGGTAGCGGGATTGGGTGTGCAGTTCTTG. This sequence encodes CASTVAGLGVQFL.

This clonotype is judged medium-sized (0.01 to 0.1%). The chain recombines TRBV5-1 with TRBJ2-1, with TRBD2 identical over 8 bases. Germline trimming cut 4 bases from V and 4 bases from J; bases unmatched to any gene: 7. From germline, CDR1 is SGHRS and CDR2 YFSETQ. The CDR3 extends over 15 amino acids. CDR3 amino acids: CASSLGSGGYNEQFF. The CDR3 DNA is TGCGCCAGCAGCCTGGGAAGCGGGGGTTACAATGAGCAGTTCTTC. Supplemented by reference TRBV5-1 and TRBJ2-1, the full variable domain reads KAGVTQTPRYLIKTRGQQVTLSCSPISGHRSVSWYQQTPGQGLQFLFEYFSETQRNKGNFPGRFSGRQFSNSRSEMNVSTLELGDSALYLCASSLGSGGYNEQFFGPGTRLTVL.

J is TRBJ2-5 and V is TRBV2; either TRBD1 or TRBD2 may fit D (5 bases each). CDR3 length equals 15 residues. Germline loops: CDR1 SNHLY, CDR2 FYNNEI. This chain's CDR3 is CALLRGTGFQETQYF. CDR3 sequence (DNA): TGTGCACTCCTTCGGGGCACGGGATTCCAAGAGACCCAGTACTTC.

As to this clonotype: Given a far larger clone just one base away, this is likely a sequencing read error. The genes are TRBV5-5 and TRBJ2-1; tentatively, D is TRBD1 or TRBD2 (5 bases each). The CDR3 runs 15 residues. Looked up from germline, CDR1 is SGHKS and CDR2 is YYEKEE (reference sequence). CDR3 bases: TGTGACAGCAGCTTGGGTGGGGGAGCCTACAATGAGCAGTTCTTC. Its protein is CDSSLGGGAYNEQFF.

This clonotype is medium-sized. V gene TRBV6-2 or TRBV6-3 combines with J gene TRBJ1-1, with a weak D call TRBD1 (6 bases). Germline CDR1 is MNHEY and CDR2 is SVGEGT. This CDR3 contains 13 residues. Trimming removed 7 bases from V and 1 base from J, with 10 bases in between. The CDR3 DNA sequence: TGTGCCAGCACCAAACAGGGGAACACTGAAGCTTTCTTT. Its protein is CASTKQGNTEAFF.

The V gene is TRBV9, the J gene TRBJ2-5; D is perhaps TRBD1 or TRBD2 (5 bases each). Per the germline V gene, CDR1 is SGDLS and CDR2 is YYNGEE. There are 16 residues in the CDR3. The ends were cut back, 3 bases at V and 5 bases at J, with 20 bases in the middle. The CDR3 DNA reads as TGTGCCAGCAGCGCCGGGGCGTCGGGAACTGGGGAGACCCAGTACTTC. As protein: CASSAGASGTGETQYF.

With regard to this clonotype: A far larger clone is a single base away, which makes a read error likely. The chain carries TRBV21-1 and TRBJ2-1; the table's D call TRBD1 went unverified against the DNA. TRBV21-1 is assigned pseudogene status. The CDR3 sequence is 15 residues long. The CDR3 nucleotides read TGTGCCAGCAGCACCCGTGGACAGGGCACCTACGAGCAGTTCTTC. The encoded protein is CASSTRGQGTYEQFF.

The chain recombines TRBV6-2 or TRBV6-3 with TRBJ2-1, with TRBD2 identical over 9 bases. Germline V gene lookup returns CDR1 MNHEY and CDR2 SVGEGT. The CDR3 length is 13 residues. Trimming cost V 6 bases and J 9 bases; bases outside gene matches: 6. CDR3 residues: CASRGLAGGEQFF. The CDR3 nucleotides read TGTGCCAGCAGGGGACTAGCTGGGGGTGAGCAGTTCTTC.

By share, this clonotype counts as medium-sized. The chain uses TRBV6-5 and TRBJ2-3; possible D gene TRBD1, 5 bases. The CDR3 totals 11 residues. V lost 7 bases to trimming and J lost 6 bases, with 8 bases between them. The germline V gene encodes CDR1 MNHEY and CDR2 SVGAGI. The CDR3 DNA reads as TGTGCCAGCACAGGGCCCGATACGCAGTATTTT. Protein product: CASTGPDTQYF.

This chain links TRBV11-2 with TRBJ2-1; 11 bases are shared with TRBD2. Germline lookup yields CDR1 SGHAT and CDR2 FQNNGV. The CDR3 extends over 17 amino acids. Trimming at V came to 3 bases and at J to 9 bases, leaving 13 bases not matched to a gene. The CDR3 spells CASSLASGGPNPPEQFF. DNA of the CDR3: TGTGCCAGCAGCTTGGCTAGCGGGGGGCCCAACCCCCCTGAGCAGTTCTTC.